These 20 T cell receptor beta chains share one sample of origin, sequenced in a study of Tregs in tolerant kidney transplant recipients. Mixed chimerism was transient after nonmyeloablative marrow transplants from related graft donors. Clones were read by immunoSEQ multiplex PCR, and TCRdb kept only the in-frame ones, dropping some. The ten top clones account for 1.8%, within a sample of 25,000 to 40,000 clones. The input for sequencing was CD4+ T cells from blood (PBMCs), taken 24 months after the transplant. The receptors originated from a human patient who received a combined kidney and bone marrow transplant. Some T cells here may be from the graft donor.

Concerning this clone itself: The DNA ends 3 residues before the CDR3 does, and the rest of the CDR3 is filled in from the germline J gene. The chain combines TRBV7-9 with TRBJ2-1; D not certain. Germline CDR1 reads SEHNR; CDR2 reads FQNEAQ (reference sequence). V dropped 5 bases and J dropped 6 bases, with 17 bases sitting between them. The CDR3 length is 15 residues. The CDR3 sequence: CASSHRSYALNEQFF. The CDR3 bases that were read are TGTGCCAGCAGCCATCGATCGTACGCACTCAATGAG.

In the case of this clone: The read falls 3 residues short of the CDR3 end, and the missing part is taken from the germline J gene. J is TRBJ1-6 and V is TRBV19; 10 bases are a match to TRBD1. The V segment lost 6 bases and the J segment 7 bases; nucleotides outside the gene matches: 6. This CDR3 spans 15 amino acids. Looked up from germline, CDR1 is LNHDA and CDR2 is SQIVND (reference sequence). CDR3 DNA, as far as it was read: TGTGCCAGTAGAACCGGGACAGGGGTCAATTCACCC. It yields the protein CASRTGTGVNSP. The whole CDR3 region reads CASRTGTGVNSPLHF.

About this clone itself: The read gets to within 3 residues of the CDR3 end, and the germline J gene fills in the rest. This chain connects TRBV5-1 to TRBJ2-2; 7 bases are shared with TRBD1. This CDR3 spans 15 amino acids. Germline V lookup: CDR1 SGHRS, CDR2 YFSETQ. Trimming at V came to 4 bases and at J to 4 bases, leaving 7 bases not matched to a gene. The part of the CDR3 DNA that was read is TGCGCCAGCAGCGTAACCGGGACAGCCACCGGGGAG. Translating it yields CASSVTGTATGE. The full CDR3 reads CASSVTGTATGELFF.

Points on this clone: The read gets to within 3 residues of the CDR3 end, and the germline J gene fills in the rest. The chain has TRBV30 and TRBJ2-2, with a weak D call TRBD2 (5 bases). V lost 3 bases and J 8 bases, leaving 22 bases between the germline ends. The CDR3 has 16 amino acids. The germline V gene has CDR1 GTSNPN and CDR2 SVGIG (reference sequence). CDR3 bases read: TGTGCCTGGAGCCCCCGGGGTACCCCCCTGTTTGGGGAG. Its translation: CAWSPRGTPLFGE. The CDR3 in its entirety is CAWSPRGTPLFGELFF.

Note on this clone: The CDR3 is cut off 3 residues early in the read; its end comes from the germline J gene. The V call is TRBV5-4, the J call TRBJ2-3; unclear D gene. Trimming left V 1 base short and J 0 bases short, with 9 bases between. CDR3 length equals 15 residues. Germline V gene data show CDR1 as SGHNT and CDR2 as YYREEE (reference sequence). The CDR3 here is CASSLPETSTDTQYF. Partial CDR3 DNA: TGTGCCAGCAGCTTGCCGGAGACTAGCACAGATACG. The full variable domain, in which reference TRBV5-4 and TRBJ2-3 provide the parts outside the CDR3, is ETGVTQSPTHLIKTRGQQVTLRCSSQSGHNTVSWYQQALGQGPQFIFQYYREEENGRGNFPPRFSGLQFPNYSSELNVNALELDDSALYLCASSLPETSTDTQYFGPGTRLTVL.

In the case of this clone: The read falls 3 residues short of the CDR3 end, and the missing part is taken from the germline J gene. This chain links TRBV20-1 with TRBJ2-3; TRBD2 matches at 9 bases. The CDR3 totals 18 residues. Trimming removed 1 base from V and 6 bases from J; junction bases left unmatched: 17. Looked up from germline, CDR1 is DFQATT and CDR2 is SNEGSKA (reference sequence). The CDR3 is CSARAGEVGAGGKDTQYF. The sequenced part of the CDR3 DNA is TGCAGTGCTAGAGCGGGTGAGGTGGGAGCGGGAGGCAAGGATACG.

Remarks on this clone: The read ends 3 residues early relative to the CDR3; the germline J gene fills the gap. V is TRBV19 and J is TRBJ2-5; TRBD1 matches at 9 bases. This CDR3 is 15 amino acids long. V trimming: 5 bases; J trimming: 4 bases; junction bases outside the gene matches: 8. Germline-derived CDR1 and CDR2 are LNHDA and SQIVND (reference sequence). The CDR3 sequence is CASSSWTGDAETQYF. CDR3 DNA (partial): TGTGCCAGTAGTTCGTGGACAGGGGACGCAGAGACC.

In regard to this clone: With the read ending 3 residues before the CDR3 end, the germline J gene is used to fill in that end. The genes are TRBV29-1 and TRBJ2-1; perhaps TRBD1 as D (6 bases). V lost 5 bases to trimming and J lost 1 base, with 18 bases between them. Germline CDR1 and CDR2: SQVTM and ANQGSEA. This CDR3 comprises 16 residues. The CDR3 loop reads CSVRVGSQGSYNEQFF. CDR3 DNA (partial): TGCAGCGTTCGCGTCGGTTCCCAGGGGTCCTACAATGAG.

A note on this clone: Coverage ceases 3 residues before the CDR3 finishes, and the germline J gene fills in the end. The rearrangement uses TRBV19 and TRBJ1-4; D possibly corresponds to TRBD1 (6 bases). Germline V CDR1 and CDR2: LNHDA, SQIVND (reference sequence). The CDR3 length is 16 residues. V lost 5 bases and J 3 bases, leaving 16 bases between the germline ends. CDR3 residues: CASSATTGRANEKLFF. The part of the CDR3 DNA that was read is TGTGCCAGTAGTGCGACAACAGGGAGGGCTAATGAAAAA.

A remark on this clone: The CDR3 goes on 3 residues after the read ends, and that part is filled in from the germline J gene. The chain employs TRBV18 and TRBJ2-3; 7 nucleotides agree with TRBD2. The germline gives CDR1 KGHSH, CDR2 LQKENI. V shed 4 bases and J 2 bases; nucleotides not matched to a gene: 9. The CDR3 runs 16 residues. The DNA read from the CDR3 is TGTGCCAGCTCACTTCTTAGGGGAGGGCCCACAGATACG. Protein sequence: CASSLLRGGPTDT. The CDR3 in its entirety is CASSLLRGGPTDTQYF.

Turning to this clone: Coverage ceases 3 residues before the CDR3 finishes, and the germline J gene fills in the end. The chain has TRBV20-1 and TRBJ1-5; D is perhaps TRBD1 (6 bases). V was clipped by 1 base and J by 2 bases, with 24 bases between them. CDR3 length: 19 residues. Germline CDR1 and CDR2: DFQATT and SNEGSKA (reference sequence). Partial CDR3 DNA: TGCAGTGCTAGAGCTAGACCGGGACAAATCGGCCAGGGCAATCAGCCC. Protein: CSARARPGQIGQGNQP. The full CDR3 is CSARARPGQIGQGNQPQHF.

Of note for this clone: With the read ending 3 residues before the CDR3 end, the germline J gene is used to fill in that end. The V gene is TRBV19, the J gene TRBJ2-7; D might be TRBD1 (6 bases). The CDR3 covers 14 residues. Trimming removed 3 bases at V and 6 bases at J, with 15 bases between. Germline V gene sequence: CDR1 LNHDA, CDR2 SQIVND (reference sequence). CDR3 amino acids: CASSIVTGLGEQYF. The CDR3 DNA, read in part, is TGTGCCAGTAGTATTGTAACAGGGTTGGGCGAG. Full variable domain (missing parts from reference TRBV19 and TRBJ2-7): DGGITQSPKYLFRKEGQNVTLSCEQNLNHDAMYWYRQDPGQGLRLIYYSQIVNDFQKGDIAEGYSVSREKKESFPLTVTSAQKNPTAFYLCASSIVTGLGEQYFGPGTRLTVT.

Regarding this clone: The sequenced fragment ends 3 residues before the CDR3 boundary, so the rest is inferred from the germline J gene. J is TRBJ2-3 and V is TRBV18; 12 bases are shared with TRBD2. After removal of 3 bases from V and 2 bases from J, the junction contained 3 bases not matched to a gene. The CDR3 has 16 amino acids. CDR1 and CDR2 (germline): KGHSH, LQKENI. The CDR3 DNA, read in part, is TGTGCCAGCTCACCGCTAGCGGGAGGGCCCACAGATACG. This encodes CASSPLAGGPTDT. The full CDR3 reads CASSPLAGGPTDTQYF.

With regard to this clone: The read terminates 3 residues before the CDR3 end, so the remaining end is supplied by the germline J gene. The chain is built from TRBV5-6 and TRBJ2-1, with TRBD2 matching 9 bases. Trimming took 1 base from V and 4 from J; bases not matched to a gene: 3. This CDR3 contains 15 residues. CDR1 and CDR2 from the germline V gene are SGHDT and YYEEEE. This chain's CDR3 is CASSLSSGKYNEQFF. The CDR3 bases that were read are TGTGCCAGCAGCTTGTCTAGCGGGAAATACAATGAG.

For this clone: The read comes to an end 3 residues before the CDR3 does, leaving the germline J gene to fill in the end. This rearrangement joins TRBV18 to TRBJ2-7; TRBD2 agrees at 13 bases. Trimming at V came to 4 bases and at J to 2 bases, leaving 8 bases not matched to a gene. The CDR3 extends over 17 amino acids. CDR1 and CDR2 from the germline V gene are KGHSH and LQKENI. The DNA read from the CDR3 is TGTGCCAGCTCACAACCTGGACTAGCGGGAGTAACCTACGAG. Translation gives CASSQPGLAGVTYE. The CDR3, in full, reads CASSQPGLAGVTYEQYF.

CDR3 region: CASSVGGGEPQHF. CDR3 DNA, as far as it was read: TGTGCCAGCAGCGTAGGAGGAGGGGAGCCC. The V and J genes are TRBV9 and TRBJ1-5, with a possible D match to TRBD1 (5 bases). Read data end 3 residues before the CDR3 end; the end is taken from the germline J gene. Per germline, CDR1 SGDLS and CDR2 YYNGEE. Trimming left V 0 bases short and J 8 bases short, with 9 bases between. The CDR3 sequence is 13 residues long.

A remark on this clone: At one end, the junction sequence differs from germline, possibly due to a read error. The CDR3 end is not reached by the read, which stops 3 residues before it; the germline J gene fills it in. The chain couples TRBV4-2 to TRBJ2-3; weak D call: TRBD2 (7 bases). CDR1 LGHNA and CDR2 YNFKEQ come from the germline V gene. CDR3 length: 17 amino acids. Incomplete CDR3 DNA: TGCGCCAGCAGCCAAGCCCCCGGGGGGCCGGGCACAGATACG. Protein sequence: CASSQAPGGPGTDT. The CDR3 as a whole reads CASSQAPGGPGTDTQYF.

On this clone itself: The DNA ends 3 residues before the CDR3 does, and the rest of the CDR3 is filled in from the germline J gene. The rearrangement links TRBV5-1 to TRBJ1-6, with D unresolved. V was shortened by 2 bases and J by 7 bases, with 7 bases between the two germline ends. Germline CDR1 SGHRS, CDR2 YFSETQ. The CDR3 totals 13 residues. The CDR3 sequence: CASSFRVNSPLHF. Partial CDR3 DNA: TGCGCCAGCAGCTTCCGGGTCAATTCACCC.

Concerning this clone: The CDR3 extends 3 residues past the end of the read, so its final part is completed from the germline J gene. The chain is built from TRBV5-1 and TRBJ2-3; 7 nucleotides align to TRBD1. CDR1 is SGHRS, CDR2 YFSETQ, per germline. J was trimmed by 0 bases and V by 0 bases; bases with no gene match: 4. This CDR3 is built from 16 residues. This CDR3 reads CASSLGGQPSTDTQYF. Incomplete CDR3 DNA: TGCGCCAGCAGCTTGGGGGGACAGCCTAGCACAGATACG.

As concerns this clone: The read ends 3 residues shy of where the CDR3 ends; the end is completed using the germline J gene. The chain couples TRBV7-3 to TRBJ1-6; no reliable D call. CDR1 SGHTA and CDR2 FQGTGA come from the germline V gene. This CDR3 is 15 amino acids long. Trimming stripped 1 base from V and 7 bases from J, with 11 bases between. CDR3 residues: CASSLNGGLNSPLHF. The CDR3 DNA, read in part, is TGTGCCAGCAGCTTAAACGGCGGACTAAATTCACCC.